One and the same sample provided the 11 T cell receptor beta chains below, sequenced in a study of blood T cells in healthy people across ages. With a J-beta primer mix and a sample-barcoded 5' primer, a second PCR ran 7 to 11 cycles. TCRdb itself ran the 5' RACE reads through MiXCR, one entry per CDR3 protein. The repertoire holds 800,000 to 1,300,000 distinct CDR3 sequences, with approximately 26% as singletons. These data were likewise used in another study, on T cells of mothers and their children.

The sequencing input was blood. Receptors were obtained from a girl aged 2-10 years in good health.

The chain recombines TRBV29-1 with TRBJ1-1; possible D gene TRBD1, 6 bases. Germline V gene lookup returns CDR1 SQVTM and CDR2 ANQGSEA. The CDR3 length is 13 residues. With 2 bases removed from V and 1 base from J, the gap between germline ends came to 8 bases. This CDR3 reads CSVERTENTEAFF. In DNA, the CDR3 is TGCAGCGTTGAACGGACAGAGAACACTGAAGCTTTCTTT.

This clonotype was counted between two and nine times. The chain combines TRBV7-3 with TRBJ2-1; D perhaps matches TRBD2 (5 bases). The CDR3 length is 14 residues. Trimming removed 6 bases from V and 5 bases from J, with 14 bases in between. The germline V gene has CDR1 SGHTA and CDR2 FQGTGA. This CDR3 reads CASSGNLANNEQFF. The CDR3 DNA reads as TGTGCCAGCAGTGGTAACCTAGCTAACAATGAGCAGTTCTTC.

This clonotype was recorded a few times. The chain has TRBV7-2 and TRBJ2-7, with TRBD2 identical over 7 bases. Germline lookup yields CDR1 SGHTA and CDR2 FQGNSA. This CDR3 contains 13 residues. V lost 3 bases, J lost 4 bases, and 3 bases stayed unmatched. DNA for the CDR3: TGTGCCAGCAGCTTCAGCGGGAAGTACGAGCAGTACTTC. Its protein product is CASSFSGKYEQYF. Full variable domain (rest looked up from reference TRBV7-2 and TRBJ2-7): GAGVSQSPSNKVTEKGKDVELRCDPISGHTALYWYRQSLGQGLEFLIYFQGNSAPDKSGLPSDRFSAERTGGSVSTLTIQRTQQEDSAVYLCASSFSGKYEQYFGPGTRLTVT.

CDR3 in DNA: TGTGCCAGCAGCGCGAGGTGGGGAGAGACCCAGTACTTC. Protein product: CASSARWGETQYF. This chain links TRBV2 with TRBJ2-5; D gene ambiguous. The germline V gene encodes CDR1 SNHLY and CDR2 FYNNEI. The CDR3 sequence is 13 residues long. V dropped 6 bases and J dropped 4 bases, with 12 bases sitting between them.

This clonotype was found a few times. The V and J genes are TRBV7-6 and TRBJ2-1; no reliable D call. The CDR3 is 15 amino acids. The germline gives CDR1 SGHVS, CDR2 FNYEAQ. The V end was cut by 1 base, the J end by 1 base, with 8 bases between. This CDR3 reads CASSLVAASYNEQFF. The CDR3 DNA is TGTGCCAGCAGCTTAGTGGCGGCTTCCTACAATGAGCAGTTCTTC.

This clonotype was detected a few times. The J gene is TRBJ1-2, the V gene TRBV6-6, with 8 nucleotides matching TRBD1. Trimming at V came to 5 bases and at J to 6 bases, leaving 8 bases not matched to a gene. The V gene's germline CDR1 is MNHNY and CDR2 SVGAGI (reference sequence). The CDR3 has 14 residues. The CDR3 bases are TGTGCCAGCAGTCCCGGGACAGGAGGAAATGGCTACACCTTC. Translating gives CASSPGTGGNGYTF.

This clonotype appeared many times. This sequence joins TRBV20-1 and TRBJ2-1; the match to TRBD1 covers 7 bases. Germline CDR1 DFQATT, CDR2 SNEGSKA (reference sequence). CDR3 size: 14 residues. Trimming cost V 1 base and J 8 bases; bases outside gene matches: 8. The DNA for the CDR3 is TGCAGTGCTAGAGGGGGGATAGGGGGCGATGAGCAGTTCTTC. Encoded protein: CSARGGIGGDEQFF.

The chain links TRBV20-1 to TRBJ2-3, with D possibly TRBD2 on 6 matching bases. The CDR3 totals 12 residues. Trimming removed 6 bases at V and 2 bases at J, with 9 bases between. CDR1 and CDR2 from the germline V gene are DFQATT and SNEGSKA (reference sequence). CDR3 in amino acids: CSAGGNTDTQYF. CDR3 DNA: TGCAGTGCCGGCGGGAACACAGATACGCAGTATTTT.

This clonotype was recorded a few times. The rearrangement joins TRBV10-3 to TRBJ2-5, with TRBD1 matching over 9 bases. The V and J ends lost 11 bases and 2 bases, in that order; junction bases with no gene match: 9. Per the germline V gene, CDR1 is ENHRY and CDR2 is SYGVKD. The CDR3 length is 14 residues. CDR3 nucleotide sequence: TGTGCCGTCAACCGGGGGACAGGGCAAGAGACCCAGTACTTC. It translates to CAVNRGTGQETQYF.

This chain uses TRBV9 with TRBJ1-2; D not certain. Germline V lookup: CDR1 SGDLS, CDR2 YYNGEE. Trimming removed 4 bases from V and 9 bases from J, with 19 bases in between. This CDR3 has 14 residues. The CDR3 nucleotides are TGTGCCAGCAGCCCCCACGAAGACGGGATAAGCTACACCTTC. Translating it yields CASSPHEDGISYTF.

The chain couples TRBV5-5 to TRBJ1-3, with a weak D call TRBD1 (6 bases). The CDR3 runs to 16 residues. V was clipped by 4 bases and J by 4 bases, with 18 bases between them. Germline V gene data show CDR1 as SGHKS and CDR2 as YYEKEE (reference sequence). CDR3: CASSAQFWGRGNTIYF. In DNA, the CDR3 is TGTGCCAGCAGCGCCCAATTTTGGGGGCGCGGAAACACCATATATTTT.